This T cell receptor beta chain came from a study of control samples from healthy donors and cancer patients. TCRdb keeps only in-frame clones here, not all; method: immunoSEQ multiplex PCR. The sample lists around 30,000 clones, roughly 94% occurring once. Looked up from germline, CDR1 is SQVTM and CDR2 is ANQGSEA. This CDR3 has 16 amino acids. V was clipped by 7 bases and J by 1 base; unmatched bases: 13. The sequenced material came from blood. The source is a man in his 60s in good health. The chain uses TRBV29-1 and TRBJ1-2, with 9 bases that match TRBD1. For the CDR3, the DNA is TGCAGCGCCCTCGACGGGACAGGGTTGGGTAACTATGGCTACACCTTC. Residues: CSALDGTGLGNYGYTF.